This TCR beta chain is drawn from a study of cytomegalovirus exposure and HLA in healthy donors. The V gene lost 7 bases and the J gene lost 6 bases, with 19 bases spanning the gap. The V gene's germline CDR1 is LNHDA and CDR2 SQIVND (reference sequence). The CDR3 is 15 residues long. Study results and caveats: Accurate HLA-A and HLA-B prediction from TCR beta sequences was reported for most subjects. For most TCR sequences rarity was the rule, although some public TCRs occurred in many donors.

PCR employed 60 Vbeta and 13 Jbeta primers. Produced via immunoSEQ multiplex PCR; TCRdb's table is partial and in-frame only. The table includes approximately 150,000 clones, more than 60% detected once. Of note for this clone: The antigen is undetermined.

The sequence came from a woman aged 55 to 70 in good health and CMV-seronegative. V gene TRBV19 combines with J gene TRBJ2-1; D remains ambiguous. Sequencing was performed on PBMCs. CDR3 protein: CASNSPPFWVNEQFF. As DNA, the CDR3 is TGTGCCAGTAATAGCCCCCCCTTTTGGGTCAATGAGCAGTTCTTC.